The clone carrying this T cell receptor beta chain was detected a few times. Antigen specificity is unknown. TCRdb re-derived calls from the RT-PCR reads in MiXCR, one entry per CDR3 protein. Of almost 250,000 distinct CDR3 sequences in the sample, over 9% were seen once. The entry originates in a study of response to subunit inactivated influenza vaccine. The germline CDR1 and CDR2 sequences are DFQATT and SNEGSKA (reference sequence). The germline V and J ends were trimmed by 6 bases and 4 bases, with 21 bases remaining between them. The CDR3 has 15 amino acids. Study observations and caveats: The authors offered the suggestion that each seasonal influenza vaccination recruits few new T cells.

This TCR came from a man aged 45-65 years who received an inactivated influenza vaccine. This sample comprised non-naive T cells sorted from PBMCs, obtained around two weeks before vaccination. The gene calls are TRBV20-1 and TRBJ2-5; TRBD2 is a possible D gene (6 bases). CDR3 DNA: TGCAGTGCCGTTGGAGGAGGGGCCACCGGAGAGACCCAGTACTTC. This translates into CSAVGGGATGETQYF.